Presented here are 15 T cell receptor beta chains from one specimen sequenced in a study of T cells in Graves' hyperthyroidism and ophthalmopathy. The TCR beta CDR3 regions underwent amplification using RNA transcripts as the source. The TCR CDR3 was amplified in a first-round RT-PCR using the HTBI primer set. TCRdb fed the multiplex PCR reads into MiXCR, producing one record per CDR3 protein. The sample includes over 300,000 distinct CDR3 sequences, roughly 13% seen only once; the top ten take roughly 9.6%. Sequencing was done on a sample of blood. These receptors all stem from a woman aged 60 to 75 with Graves' hyperthyroidism.

The J gene is TRBJ2-3, the V gene TRBV6-1; D gene ambiguous. Germline V gives CDR1 MNHNS, CDR2 SASEGT. V lost 5 bases and J 0 bases, leaving 6 bases between the germline ends. The length of the CDR3 is 13 residues. The CDR3 nucleotides read TGTGCCAGCAGTCACACAAGCACAGATACGCAGTATTTT. This translates into CASSHTSTDTQYF.

The rearrangement uses TRBV7-2 and TRBJ1-5; D remains unclear. Trimming removed 4 bases from V and 8 bases from J, with 21 bases in between. CDR3 length equals 16 residues. Germline V gives CDR1 SGHTA, CDR2 FQGNSA. CDR3 sequence: CASSYGRAGSLEPQHF. In DNA form, the CDR3 reads TGTGCCAGCAGCTACGGGAGGGCAGGTTCTCTTGAGCCCCAGCATTTT.

This clonotype was detected ten times or more. The chain recombines TRBV20-1 with TRBJ2-7, with D possibly TRBD2 on 5 matching bases. Germline CDR1 DFQATT, CDR2 SNEGSKA (reference sequence). Between the trimmed V and J ends, which lost 0 bases and 9 bases, there was a span of 12 bases. The CDR3 covers 12 residues. CDR3 in amino acids: CSARDRLAGQYF. The CDR3 nucleotides read TGCAGTGCTAGAGATCGGCTGGCGGGGCAGTACTTC.

Many counts were recorded for this clonotype. V is TRBV12-3 or TRBV12-4 and J is TRBJ2-7; TRBD2 matches 13 bases. The CDR3 spans 18 residues. After removal of 3 bases from V and 4 bases from J, the junction contained 12 bases not matched to a gene. CDR3 coding DNA: TGTGCCAGCAGTTTGGGGTGGACTAGCGGGAGAATTCGGTACGAGCAGTACTTC. This codes for CASSLGWTSGRIRYEQYF.

In this sample, this clonotype turned up many times. The rearrangement links TRBV11-2 to TRBJ1-1, with D hard to call. The V end was cut by 5 bases, the J end by 5 bases, with 9 bases between. From germline, CDR1 is SGHAT and CDR2 FQNNGV. The CDR3 is made up of 12 amino acids. The CDR3 protein is CASSPRRTEAFF. As DNA, the CDR3 is TGTGCCAGCAGCCCCCGGAGGACTGAAGCTTTCTTT.

At least ten counts were recorded for this clonotype. Compared with germline, one end of the junction differs, possibly owing to a read error. The genes are TRBV7-7 and TRBJ2-1; 13 bases are a match to TRBD2. The germline V gene has CDR1 SSHAT and CDR2 FNYEAQ (reference sequence). The CDR3 has 15 residues. CDR3 coding DNA: TGTGCTAGCAGCCCGACTAGCGGGGGGAACAATGAGCAGTTCTTC. Protein product: CASSPTSGGNNEQFF.

This clonotype came up many times. The rearrangement joins TRBV28 to TRBJ2-3; the match to TRBD1 covers 7 bases. The V and J ends lost 2 bases and 2 bases, in that order; junction bases with no gene match: 4. The CDR3 runs to 15 residues. Germline CDR1 is MDHEN and CDR2 is SYDVKM. This CDR3 reads CASSLGRGLTDTQYF. In nucleotides, the CDR3 is TGTGCCAGCAGTTTAGGTAGGGGGCTCACAGATACGCAGTATTTT.

This clonotype appeared many times. The V gene is TRBV29-1, the J gene TRBJ1-1, with TRBD1 matching 8 bases. The junction had 10 bases not matched to a gene; V was cut back by 7 bases and J by 0 bases. CDR1 is SQVTM and CDR2 is ANQGSEA in the germline V gene. This CDR3 has 15 amino acids. This chain's CDR3 is CSARQGWGMNTEAFF. The CDR3 DNA reads as TGCAGCGCTCGACAGGGGTGGGGTATGAACACTGAAGCTTTCTTT.

This clonotype was picked up many times. This sequence joins TRBV14 and TRBJ2-2; D remains unclear. Looked up from germline, CDR1 is SGHDN and CDR2 is FVKESK. The V and J ends lost 0 bases and 9 bases respectively, with 14 bases between them. The CDR3 sequence is 15 residues long. The CDR3 coding sequence is TGTGCCAGCAGCCAAGATTCCTCCAATCCCAGGGAGCTGTTTTTT. Amino acids: CASSQDSSNPRELFF. Supplemented by reference TRBV14 and TRBJ2-2, the full variable domain reads EAGVTQFPSHSVIEKGQTVTLRCDPISGHDNLYWYRRVMGKEIKFLLHFVKESKQDESGMPNNRFLAERTGGTYSTLKVQPAELEDSGVYFCASSQDSSNPRELFFGEGSRLTVL.

The rearrangement joins TRBV6-2 or TRBV6-3 to TRBJ2-7, with 13 bases that match TRBD2. The CDR3 covers 17 residues. Germline V CDR1 and CDR2: MNHEY, SVGEGT. Germline trimming cut 0 bases from V and 6 bases from J; bases unmatched to any gene: 8. CDR3 nucleotide sequence: TGTGCCAGCAGTTACTCCTGGACTAGCGGGAGATACGGCGAGCAGTACTTC. Translating gives CASSYSWTSGRYGEQYF.

This clonotype has only a few counts. V usage is TRBV19 and J usage is TRBJ2-7, with 11 bases lining up with TRBD1. This CDR3 is built from 15 residues. J lost 4 bases, V lost 4 bases, and 6 bases had no gene match. Germline CDR1 LNHDA, CDR2 SQIVND (reference sequence). CDR3 bases: TGTGCCAGTAGTAAATGGACAGGGGGCAGATACGAGCAGTACTTC. It codes for CASSKWTGGRYEQYF.

The table lists this clonotype with many counts. Here the CDR3 reads CASSPITSYGNEQFF. In DNA, the CDR3 is TGTGCCAGCAGTCCGATCACTAGTTACGGCAATGAGCAGTTCTTC. The V call is TRBV12-3 or TRBV12-4, the J call TRBJ2-1; TRBD2 might be the D (5 bases). This CDR3 spans 15 amino acids. V was shortened by 5 bases and J by 6 bases, with 17 bases between the two germline ends.

This clonotype was counted a few times. The rearrangement uses TRBV6-1 and TRBJ2-3, with 13 bases identical to TRBD2. CDR1 is MNHNS, CDR2 SASEGT, per germline. The CDR3 sequence is 17 residues long. The ends lost 5 bases at V and 4 bases at J; junction bases unmatched: 9. The CDR3 DNA reads as TGTGCCAGCAGTATCGGACTAGCGGGAGCGGGAGCAGATACGCAGTATTTT. This gives the protein CASSIGLAGAGADTQYF.

There are many counts of this clonotype. V usage is TRBV11-2 and J usage is TRBJ2-7; 9 bases line up with TRBD2. V shed 3 bases, J shed 2 bases, and the junction held 2 bases outside the gene matches. This CDR3 is 14 amino acids long. In germline, CDR1 is SGHAT, CDR2 FQNNGV. The CDR3 here is CASSFSGSPYEQYF. In nucleotides, the CDR3 is TGTGCCAGCAGCTTTAGCGGGAGCCCCTACGAGCAGTACTTC. The full variable domain, with the rest looked up from reference TRBV11-2 and TRBJ2-7, is EAGVAQSPRYKIIEKRQSVAFWCNPISGHATLYWYQQILGQGPKLLIQFQNNGVVDDSQLPKDRFSAERLKGVDSTLKIQPAKLEDSAVYLCASSFSGSPYEQYFGPGTRLTVT.

This clonotype came up many times. V and J are TRBV5-1 and TRBJ2-1; the match to TRBD2 covers 11 bases. In germline, CDR1 is SGHRS, CDR2 YFSETQ. After removal of 3 bases from V and 9 bases from J, the junction contained 5 bases not matched to a gene. CDR3 length equals 14 residues. The CDR3 sequence: CASSYTSGSAEQFF. The CDR3 nucleotides read TGCGCCAGCAGCTACACTAGCGGGAGTGCTGAGCAGTTCTTC.